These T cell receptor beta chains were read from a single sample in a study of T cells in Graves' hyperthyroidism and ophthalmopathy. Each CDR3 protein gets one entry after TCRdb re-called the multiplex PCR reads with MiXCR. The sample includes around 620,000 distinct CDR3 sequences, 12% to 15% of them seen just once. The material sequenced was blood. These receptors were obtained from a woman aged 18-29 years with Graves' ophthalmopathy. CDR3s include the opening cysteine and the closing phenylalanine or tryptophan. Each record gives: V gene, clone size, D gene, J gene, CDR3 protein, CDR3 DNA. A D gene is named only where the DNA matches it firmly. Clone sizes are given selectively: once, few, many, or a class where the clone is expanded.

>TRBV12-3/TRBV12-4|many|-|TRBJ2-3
CASSRIFLASTDTQYF
TGTGCCAGCAGCCGTATCTTTCTAGCGAGCACAGATACGCAGTATTTT
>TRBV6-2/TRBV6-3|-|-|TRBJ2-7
CASSYPGLSPYEQYF
TGTGCCAGCAGTTACCCAGGGTTGAGCCCCTACGAGCAGTACTTC
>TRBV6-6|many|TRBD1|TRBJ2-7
CASSYLAGTGTHEQYF
TGTGCCAGCAGTTACTTAGCCGGGACAGGGACCCACGAGCAGTACTTC
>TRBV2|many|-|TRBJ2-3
CASSETNLGPDTQYF
TGTGCCAGCAGTGAGACGAACCTTGGGCCAGATACGCAGTATTTT
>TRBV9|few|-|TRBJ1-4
CASSHRELNEKLFF
TGTGCCAGCAGCCACAGGGAGCTTAATGAAAAACTGTTTTTT
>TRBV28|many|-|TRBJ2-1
CASSLTRVYEQFF
TGTGCCAGCAGTTTAACCAGGGTTTATGAGCAGTTCTTC
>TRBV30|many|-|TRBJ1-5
CAWSVAGYSNQPQHF
TGTGCCTGGAGTGTTGCGGGGTATAGCAATCAGCCCCAGCATTTT
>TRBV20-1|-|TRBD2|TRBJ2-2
CSAREQRAGATGELFF
TGCAGTGCTAGAGAGCAGCGGGCGGGAGCCACCGGGGAGCTGTTTTTT
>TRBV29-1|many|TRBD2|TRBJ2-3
CSVEVSGRSTDTQYF
TGCAGCGTTGAGGTTAGCGGGAGAAGCACAGATACGCAGTATTTT
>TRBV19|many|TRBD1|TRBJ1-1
CASSIVGTGNTEAFF
TGTGCCAGTAGTATAGTCGGGACAGGGAACACTGAAGCTTTCTTT
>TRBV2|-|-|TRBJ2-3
CASSGEQDTQYF
TGTGCCAGCAGTGGAGAACAAGATACGCAGTATTTT
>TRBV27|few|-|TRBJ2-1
CASSPLQGPSYNEQFF
TGTGCCAGCAGCCCCCTGCAGGGTCCCTCTTACAATGAGCAGTTCTTC
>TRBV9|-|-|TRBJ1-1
CASSPNGGKGRSEAFF
TGTGCCAGCAGCCCCAATGGAGGGAAGGGACGTTCTGAAGCTTTCTTT